This TCR beta chain was identified during a study of STAT5B mutations in CD4+ large granular lymphocyte leukemia. General study findings and limits: CD4-sorted patient repertoires seemed more clonal than healthy CD4+ repertoires. Data were not HLA-matched across samples.

In the case of this clone: Its antigen is currently unknown.

Original processing notes: Lowest detectable productive clonotype frequency was 2.59 x 10-5. This table comes from immunoSEQ multiplex PCR, and its TCRdb copy is limited to in-frame clones, with some not included. V and J calls and clone size are given by that table; D and trimming were obtained from the DNA. Among 25,000 to 35,000 clones listed, about 70% were seen once. Germline CDR1 and CDR2: GTSNPN and SVGIG (reference sequence). Trimming removed 5 bases from V and 4 bases from J; junction bases left unmatched: 10. The CDR3 is made up of 15 amino acids. The clonotype comes from a human donor in good health. V gene TRBV30 combines with J gene TRBJ1-2; 10 bases match TRBD1. The sequenced material came from CD4+ T cells from blood buffy coats. CDR3 coding DNA: TGTGCCTGGGACCTTCTGGGACAGGGGATCTATGGCTACACCTTC. Translation: CAWDLLGQGIYGYTF.